A single T cell receptor (beta chain) is shown here with its context. The antigen remains unidentified. The data were obtained in a study of shared clonotypes between healthy human individuals. The study, taken as a whole, reports: Rarefaction gave evidence that sorted-subset sequencing remained incomplete despite large depth. The authors expected sequencing depth to affect clonotype sharing among donors.

The germline V gene encodes CDR1 WSHSY and CDR2 SAAADI. V lost 6 bases to trimming and J lost 4 bases, with 13 bases between them. This CDR3 has 14 residues. The donors were adults (healthy and HIV-negative) with no recent acute infections or vaccinations. Clones were sequenced by immunoSEQ multiplex PCR, and TCRdb holds only the in-frame ones, with some missing. The sample yields over 2 million clones, roughly 94% seen once. This TCR came from a man between 18 and 29 years old in good health. The sequencing sample was made of naive CD4+ T cells sorted from blood. Subset reported: CD45RA+ positively selected. The chain uses TRBV10-2 and TRBJ1-5; TRBD1 might be the D (6 bases). Here the CDR3 DNA reads TGCGCCAGCAGCCTGACTACAGGGAATCAGCCCCAGCATTTT. Translating gives CASSLTTGNQPQHF.